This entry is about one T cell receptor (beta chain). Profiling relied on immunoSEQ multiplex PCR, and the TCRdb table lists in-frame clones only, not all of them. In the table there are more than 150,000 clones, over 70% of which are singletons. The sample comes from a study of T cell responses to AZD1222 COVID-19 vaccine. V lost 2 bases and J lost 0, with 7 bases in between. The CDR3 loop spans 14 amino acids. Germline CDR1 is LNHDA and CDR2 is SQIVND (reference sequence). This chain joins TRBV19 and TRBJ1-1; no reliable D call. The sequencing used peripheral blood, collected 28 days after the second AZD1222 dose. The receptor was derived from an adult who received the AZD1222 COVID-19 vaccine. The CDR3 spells CASSIPVMNTEAFF. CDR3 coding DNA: TGTGCCAGTAGTATACCCGTCATGAACACTGAAGCTTTCTTT.